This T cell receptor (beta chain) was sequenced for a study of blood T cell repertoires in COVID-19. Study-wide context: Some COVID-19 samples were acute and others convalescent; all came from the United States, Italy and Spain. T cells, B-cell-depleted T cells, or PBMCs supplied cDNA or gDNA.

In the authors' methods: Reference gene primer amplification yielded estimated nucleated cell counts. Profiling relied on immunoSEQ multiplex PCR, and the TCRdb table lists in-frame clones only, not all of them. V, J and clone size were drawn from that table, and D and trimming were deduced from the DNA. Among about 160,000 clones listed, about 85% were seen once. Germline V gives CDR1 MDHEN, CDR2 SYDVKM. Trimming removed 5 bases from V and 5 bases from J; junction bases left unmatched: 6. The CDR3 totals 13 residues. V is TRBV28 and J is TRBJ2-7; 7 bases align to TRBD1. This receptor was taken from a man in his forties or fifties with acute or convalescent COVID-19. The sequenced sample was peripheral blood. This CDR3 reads CASSRTGADEQYF. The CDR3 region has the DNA TGTGCCAGCAGTCGCACAGGGGCGGACGAGCAGTACTTC.